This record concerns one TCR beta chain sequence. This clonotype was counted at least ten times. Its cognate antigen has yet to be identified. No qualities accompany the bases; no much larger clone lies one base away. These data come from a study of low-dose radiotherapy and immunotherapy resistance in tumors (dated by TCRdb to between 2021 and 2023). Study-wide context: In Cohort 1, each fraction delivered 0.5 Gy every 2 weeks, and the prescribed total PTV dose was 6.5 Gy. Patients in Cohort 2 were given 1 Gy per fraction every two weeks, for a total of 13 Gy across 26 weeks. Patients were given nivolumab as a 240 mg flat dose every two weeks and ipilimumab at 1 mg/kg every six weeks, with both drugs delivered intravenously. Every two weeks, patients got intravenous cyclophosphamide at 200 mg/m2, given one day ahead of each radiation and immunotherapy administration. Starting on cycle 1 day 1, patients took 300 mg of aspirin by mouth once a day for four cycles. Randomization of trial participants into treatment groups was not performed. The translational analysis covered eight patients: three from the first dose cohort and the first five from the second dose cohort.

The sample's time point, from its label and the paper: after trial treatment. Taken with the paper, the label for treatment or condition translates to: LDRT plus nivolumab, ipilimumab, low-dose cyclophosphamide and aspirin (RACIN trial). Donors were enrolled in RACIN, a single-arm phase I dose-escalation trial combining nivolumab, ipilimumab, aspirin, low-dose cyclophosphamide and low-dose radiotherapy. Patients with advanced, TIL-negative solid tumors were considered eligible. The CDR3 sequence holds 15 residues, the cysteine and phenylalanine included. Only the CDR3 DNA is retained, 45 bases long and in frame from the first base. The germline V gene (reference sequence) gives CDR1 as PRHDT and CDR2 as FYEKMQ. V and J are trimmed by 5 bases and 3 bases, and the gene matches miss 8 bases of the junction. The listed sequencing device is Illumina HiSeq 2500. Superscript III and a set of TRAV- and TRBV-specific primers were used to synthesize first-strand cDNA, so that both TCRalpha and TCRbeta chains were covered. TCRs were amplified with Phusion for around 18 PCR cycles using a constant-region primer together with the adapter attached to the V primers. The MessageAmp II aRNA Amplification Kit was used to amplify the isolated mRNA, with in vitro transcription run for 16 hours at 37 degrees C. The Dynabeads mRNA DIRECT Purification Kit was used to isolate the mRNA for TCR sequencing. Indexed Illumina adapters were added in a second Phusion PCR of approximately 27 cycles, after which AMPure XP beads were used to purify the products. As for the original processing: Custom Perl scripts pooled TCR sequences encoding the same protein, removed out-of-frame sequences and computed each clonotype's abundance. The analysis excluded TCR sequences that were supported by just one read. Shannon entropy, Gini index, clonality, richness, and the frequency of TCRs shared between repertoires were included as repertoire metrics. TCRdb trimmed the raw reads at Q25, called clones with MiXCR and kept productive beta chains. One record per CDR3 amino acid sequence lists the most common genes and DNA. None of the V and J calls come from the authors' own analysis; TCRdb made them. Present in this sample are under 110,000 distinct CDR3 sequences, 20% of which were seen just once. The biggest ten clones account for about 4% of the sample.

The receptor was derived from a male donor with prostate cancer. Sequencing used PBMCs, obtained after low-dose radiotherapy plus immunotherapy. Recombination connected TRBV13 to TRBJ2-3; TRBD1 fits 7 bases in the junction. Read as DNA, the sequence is TGTGCCAGCAGCCCGACAGGGCTCGGGACAGATACGCAGTATTTT. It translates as CASSPTGLGTDTQYF.